Shown below are 3 T cell receptor beta chains from a single sample sequenced in a study of blood T cell repertoires in COVID-19. The table came from immunoSEQ multiplex PCR; TCRdb's copy has only in-frame clones and leaves some out. Of 130,000 or so clones listed, 83% are singletons. Sequenced input: PBMCs or T cells enriched from blood (not recorded which). These receptors originate from a man younger than 40 who had recovered from COVID-19.

CDR3 sequence (DNA): TGTGCCAGCAGCCAAGGGACAGGGAATTCACCCCTCCACTTT. It specifies CASSQGTGNSPLHF. V gene TRBV4-2 combines with J gene TRBJ1-6, with 8 bases that match TRBD1. The CDR3 covers 14 residues. Looked up from germline, CDR1 is LGHNA and CDR2 is YNFKEQ. The V gene end was trimmed by 1 base and the J gene end by 7 bases; junction bases not matched to a gene: 0.

The CDR3: CASSDRGVDRDYGYTF. The DNA of the CDR3 is TGTGCCAGCTCAGACAGGGGCGTTGACAGGGACTATGGCTACACCTTC. This chain joins TRBV18 and TRBJ1-2; 8 positions agree with TRBD1. The germline V gene has CDR1 KGHSH and CDR2 LQKENI. Losses at the gene ends were 5 bases for V and 3 bases for J; bases not matched to a gene: 11. This CDR3 contains 16 residues.

This clone was observed a handful of times. The V and J genes are TRBV18 and TRBJ1-1, with TRBD1 matching over 9 bases. With 6 bases clipped from V and 4 bases from J, the junction kept 3 bases outside the gene matches. This CDR3 spans 13 amino acids. CDR1 is KGHSH and CDR2 is LQKENI in the germline V gene. The CDR3 loop is CASSTGGGTEAFF. DNA of the CDR3: TGTGCCAGCTCTACAGGGGGCGGCACTGAAGCTTTCTTT.